Listed below are T cell receptor beta chains from one sample, sequenced in a study of cytomegalovirus exposure and HLA in healthy donors. Repertoires were generated with immunoSEQ multiplex PCR, while TCRdb's copy carries only in-frame clones and drops some. The sample lists 130,000 or so clones, 75% to 80% occurring once. The specimen sequenced was PBMCs. The origin of the receptors is a male donor in good health and CMV-seronegative. CDR3s include the opening cysteine and the closing phenylalanine or tryptophan. The D gene is left open where the match is weak. Clone size is stated in some rows and not others, as once, few, many or a class when expanded.

NA	TRBV5-4	TRBJ1-1	NA	CASSLGQMNTEAFF	TGTGCCAGCAGCTTGGGACAGATGAACACTGAAGCTTTCTTT
NA	TRBV27	TRBJ1-2	NA	CASSLMAGPYGYTF	TGTGCCAGCAGTTTGATGGCAGGGCCCTATGGCTACACCTTC
NA	TRBV5-1	TRBJ1-3	TRBD1	CASSETGTAYSGNTIYF	TGCGCCAGCAGCGAAACCGGGACAGCATACTCTGGAAACACCATATATTTT
few	TRBV5-1	TRBJ1-1	TRBD1	CASSLGQGGAEAFF	TGCGCCAGCAGCTTGGGTCAGGGGGGCGCTGAAGCTTTCTTT
NA	TRBV11-2	TRBJ2-1	NA	CASSLSAGASNEQFF	TGTGCCAGCAGCTTATCGGCGGGGGCTAGCAATGAGCAGTTCTTC
NA	TRBV5-5	TRBJ1-6	TRBD1	CASFRQGVNSPLHF	TGTGCCAGCTTTAGACAGGGGGTTAATTCACCCCTCCACTTT
once	TRBV21-1	TRBJ1-6	NA	CASSTPEGTDNSPLHF	TGTGCCAGCAGCACGCCTGAGGGGACAGATAATTCACCCCTCCACTTT
NA	TRBV7-9	TRBJ2-7	TRBD1	CASSFNRGQAYEQYF	TGTGCCAGCAGCTTTAACAGGGGGCAGGCCTACGAGCAGTACTTC
NA	TRBV9	TRBJ2-3	TRBD2	CASSVVLAEADTQYF	TGTGCCAGCAGCGTAGTGCTAGCGGAGGCAGATACGCAGTATTTT
NA	TRBV7-2	TRBJ2-2	NA	CASSLAGIPNTGELFF	TGTGCCAGCAGCTTAGCCGGGATACCTAACACCGGGGAGCTGTTTTTT
NA	TRBV7-2	TRBJ2-7	NA	CASSLVDRSPYEQYF	TGTGCCAGCAGCTTAGTGGACAGATCTCCCTACGAGCAGTACTTC
NA	TRBV4-3	TRBJ2-1	TRBD2	CASSQELAGGHEQFF	TGCGCCAGCAGCCAAGAGTTAGCGGGGGGGCATGAGCAGTTCTTC
NA	TRBV7-9	TRBJ2-1	TRBD2	CASSEPLAGGTTNEQFF	TGTGCCAGCAGCGAACCCTTAGCGGGGGGAACTACAAATGAGCAGTTCTTC
many	TRBV2	TRBJ1-2	NA	CASSVAGPGGYTF	TGTGCCAGCAGTGTGGCAGGACCAGGGGGCTACACCTTC
NA	TRBV5-5	TRBJ1-1	NA	CASSWDWNTEAFF	TGTGCCAGCAGCTGGGACTGGAACACTGAAGCTTTCTTT
NA	TRBV6-5	TRBJ2-1	NA	CASRRTSYEQFF	TGTGCCAGCAGACGTACTTCCTATGAGCAGTTCTTC
NA	TRBV25-1	TRBJ2-3	TRBD1	CASSEAGTVTDTQYF	TGTGCCAGCAGTGAAGCCGGGACAGTCACAGATACGCAGTATTTT
NA	TRBV4-2	TRBJ2-6	NA	CASGQDTGSGANVLTF	TGTGCCAGCGGCCAAGATACGGGCTCTGGGGCCAACGTCCTGACTTTC
NA	TRBV9	TRBJ2-3	TRBD2	CASSVRSGGASDTQYF	TGTGCCAGCAGCGTACGTAGCGGGGGGGCCTCGGATACGCAGTATTTT
NA	TRBV19	TRBJ1-1	TRBD1	CASSKGQGNTEAFF	TGTGCCAGTAGTAAGGGACAGGGGAACACTGAAGCTTTCTTT
once	TRBV5-1	TRBJ1-1	NA	CASSLEYFEGTEAFF	TGCGCCAGCAGCTTGGAATATTTTGAGGGCACTGAAGCTTTCTTT
once	TRBV11-3	TRBJ2-5	NA	CASSRRLRETQYF	TGTGCCAGCAGCCGACGGTTGCGGGAGACCCAGTACTTC
NA	TRBV6-5	TRBJ1-5	NA	CASRGDFTHQPQHF	TGTGCCAGCAGGGGGGACTTTACCCATCAGCCCCAGCATTTT
NA	TRBV7-2	TRBJ1-3	NA	CASSLLDRGNTIYF	TGTGCCAGCAGCTTATTAGACAGAGGAAACACCATATATTTT
NA	TRBV2	TRBJ2-5	TRBD1	CASRKNRGLGETQYF	TGTGCCAGCAGGAAAAACAGGGGGCTGGGGGAGACCCAGTACTTC
NA	TRBV2	TRBJ2-7	NA	CASRQHYEQYF	TGTGCCAGCAGACAGCACTACGAGCAGTACTTC
few	TRBV6-1	TRBJ2-7	NA	CASSPGTPYEQYF	TGTGCCAGCAGTCCCGGGACACCCTACGAGCAGTACTTC
once	TRBV7-7	TRBJ2-5	TRBD1	CASSLGVRGYQETQYF	TGTGCTAGCAGCTTAGGAGTCAGGGGGTACCAAGAGACCCAGTACTTC
NA	TRBV7-2	TRBJ2-5	TRBD1	CASSFNRGETQYF	TGTGCCAGCAGCTTCAACAGGGGGGAGACCCAGTACTTC
few	TRBV5-1	TRBJ2-4	NA	CASSEYRNIQYF	TGCGCCAGCAGCGAGTACAGGAACATTCAGTACTTC
once	TRBV6-5	TRBJ2-3	TRBD2	CASSPGLGGGDTQYF	TGTGCCAGCAGTCCGGGACTAGGAGGGGGAGATACGCAGTATTTT
few	TRBV10-1	TRBJ2-5	NA	CASSESTGYQETQYF	TGCGCCAGCAGTGAGTCGACGGGGTACCAAGAGACCCAGTACTTC
NA	TRBV5-6	TRBJ2-3	NA	CASRQTGSSTDTQYF	TGTGCCAGCAGGCAGACAGGCTCTAGCACAGATACGCAGTATTTT